This entry lists 10 T cell receptor beta chains sequenced from one sample in a study of T cells in Graves' hyperthyroidism and ophthalmopathy. RNA transcripts provided the source from which TCR beta CDR3 regions were amplified. The HTBI primer set served for first-round RT-PCR of the TCR CDR3. In TCRdb, the multiplex PCR reads were re-called with MiXCR into one record per CDR3 protein. The table has more than 600,000 distinct CDR3 sequences, about 15% seen once. The sequenced sample consisted of blood. The receptors here all came from a man aged 18-30 years with Graves' hyperthyroidism.

This clonotype was recorded many times. The chain recombines TRBV11-2 with TRBJ2-6, with 8 bases matching TRBD1. V trimming: 5 bases; J trimming: 2 bases; junction bases outside the gene matches: 2. Germline values: CDR1 SGHAT, CDR2 FQNNGV. The CDR3 is made up of 15 amino acids. CDR3 region: CASSAQGAGANVLTF. CDR3 coding DNA: TGTGCCAGCAGCGCACAGGGGGCTGGGGCCAACGTCCTGACTTTC.

The chain has TRBV6-2 or TRBV6-3 and TRBJ1-5; D is uncertain. Trimming took off 0 bases at V and 1 base at J, with 13 bases between the two ends. This CDR3 has 17 residues. Germline CDR1 reads MNHEY; CDR2 reads SVGEGT. Here the CDR3 reads CASSYSNRGGSNQPQHF. CDR3 DNA sequence: TGTGCCAGCAGTTACTCGAACCGAGGTGGCAGCAATCAGCCCCAGCATTTT.

This clonotype was found a few times. This sequence joins TRBV19 and TRBJ1-1; D unclear. This CDR3 region has 13 residues. With 3 bases removed from V and 4 bases from J, the gap between germline ends came to 9 bases. Germline V lookup: CDR1 LNHDA, CDR2 SQIVND (reference sequence). CDR3 DNA sequence: TGTGCCAGTAGTATTCGGGCCTCCACTGAAGCTTTCTTT. Translation: CASSIRASTEAFF.

Regarding this clonotype: This is likely a read error, given that the CDR3 carries no conserved phenylalanine or tryptophan at its end. The chain joins TRBV12-3 or TRBV12-4 to TRBJ2-7, with D possibly TRBD1 on 6 matching bases. This CDR3 is built from 15 residues. Trimming cost V 5 bases and J 0 bases, with 14 bases left between them. In DNA form, the CDR3 reads TGTGCCAGCAGTACCGACAGGTCCAGCTCCTACGAGCAGTACCTC. Translation gives CASSTDRSSSYEQYL.

The sample holds many counts of this clonotype. This chain uses TRBV7-9 with TRBJ2-1; no clear D. Germline V CDR1 and CDR2: SEHNR, FQNEAQ (reference sequence). The CDR3 has 13 amino acids. V was clipped by 1 base and J by 8 bases, with 9 bases between them. The chain's CDR3 is CASSLEPPYEQFF. CDR3 coding DNA: TGTGCCAGCAGCTTAGAACCCCCATATGAGCAGTTCTTC.

This clonotype was seen many times. V gene TRBV12-3 or TRBV12-4 combines with J gene TRBJ1-2, with no clear D. The V and J ends lost 6 bases and 8 bases respectively, with 10 bases between them. This CDR3 spans 11 amino acids. CDR3 in DNA: TGTGCCAGCAGCCGGGAGCGAGGCTACACCTTC. It specifies CASSRERGYTF.

The chain joins TRBV10-3 to TRBJ1-3, with D possibly TRBD1 on 5 matching bases. CDR1 ENHRY and CDR2 SYGVKD come from the germline V gene. V was clipped by 9 bases and J by 0 bases, with 9 bases between them. The CDR3 consists of 13 residues. CDR3 DNA sequence: TGTGCCATGGGGGGTGACTCTGGAAACACCATATATTTT. Encoded protein: CAMGGDSGNTIYF.

This clonotype was detected many times. The chain employs TRBV6-5 and TRBJ2-7, with 9 nucleotides matching TRBD1. Germline-derived CDR1 and CDR2 are MNHEY and SVGAGI. This CDR3 is built from 17 residues. After removal of 0 bases from V and 5 bases from J, the junction contained 11 bases not matched to a gene. The CDR3 region has the DNA TGTGCCAGCAGTTACTCCTACGGACAGGGGAGTGCCCACGAGCAGTACTTC. Translated: CASSYSYGQGSAHEQYF.

A few counts support this clonotype. This rearrangement joins TRBV27 to TRBJ2-7; D is ambiguous. The CDR3 extends over 12 amino acids. The V gene's germline CDR1 is MNHEY and CDR2 SMNVEV (reference sequence). Trimming removed 6 bases at V and 3 bases at J, with 9 bases between. CDR3 region: CASRSGLYEQYF. The CDR3 coding sequence is TGTGCCAGCAGATCCGGTCTCTACGAGCAGTACTTC.

J is TRBJ1-2 and V is TRBV2, with TRBD1 as a possible D gene (5 bases). The CDR3 is 11 amino acids. The germline V gene encodes CDR1 SNHLY and CDR2 FYNNEI. The germline V and J ends were trimmed by 4 bases and 9 bases, with 9 bases remaining between them. CDR3 region: CASSGDRSYTF. Here the CDR3 DNA reads TGTGCCAGCAGTGGGGACCGCAGCTACACCTTC.